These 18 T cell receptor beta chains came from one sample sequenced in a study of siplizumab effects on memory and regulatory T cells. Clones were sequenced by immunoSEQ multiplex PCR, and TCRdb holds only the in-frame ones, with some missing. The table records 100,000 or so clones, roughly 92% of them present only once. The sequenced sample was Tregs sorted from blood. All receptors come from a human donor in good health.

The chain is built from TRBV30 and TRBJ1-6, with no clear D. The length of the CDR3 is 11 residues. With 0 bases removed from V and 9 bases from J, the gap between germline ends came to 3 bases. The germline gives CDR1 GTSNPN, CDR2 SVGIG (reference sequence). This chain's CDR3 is CAWSVVSPLHF. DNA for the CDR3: TGTGCCTGGAGTGTTGTTTCACCCCTCCACTTT.

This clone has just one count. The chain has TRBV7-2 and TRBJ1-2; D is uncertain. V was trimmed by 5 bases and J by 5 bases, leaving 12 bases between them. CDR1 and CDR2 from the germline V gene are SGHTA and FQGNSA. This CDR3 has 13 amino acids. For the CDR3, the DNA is TGTGCCAGCAGCCTACCTTCATCATATGGCTACACCTTC. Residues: CASSLPSSYGYTF.

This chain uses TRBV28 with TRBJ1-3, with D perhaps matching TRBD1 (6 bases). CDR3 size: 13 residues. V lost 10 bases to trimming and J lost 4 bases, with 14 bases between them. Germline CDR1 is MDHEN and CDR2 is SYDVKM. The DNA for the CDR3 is TGTGCCACTCGGGGGGCGGGAGGAAACACCATATATTTT. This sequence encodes CATRGAGGNTIYF.

Written as DNA, the CDR3 is TGTGCCAGCAGCCGGGGGAATACGCAGTATTTT. It specifies CASSRGNTQYF. The rearrangement uses TRBV7-3 and TRBJ2-3; D perhaps matches TRBD2 (6 bases). V gave up 5 bases and J gave up 7 bases, with 7 bases separating them. Per the germline V gene, CDR1 is SGHTA and CDR2 is FQGTGA. The CDR3 spans 11 residues. Full variable domain (rest looked up from reference TRBV7-3 and TRBJ2-3): GAGVSQTPSNKVTEKGKYVELRCDPISGHTALYWYRQSLGQGPEFLIYFQGTGAADDSGLPNDRFFAVRPEGSVSTLKIQRTERGDSAVYLCASSRGNTQYFGPGTRLTVL.

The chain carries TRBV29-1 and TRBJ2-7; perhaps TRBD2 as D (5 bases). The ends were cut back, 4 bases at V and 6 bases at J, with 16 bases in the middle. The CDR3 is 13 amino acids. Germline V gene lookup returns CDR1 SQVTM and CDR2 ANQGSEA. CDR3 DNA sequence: TGCAGCGTTGGTCACTGTCTAGCCTGCGAGCAGTACTTC. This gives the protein CSVGHCLACEQYF.

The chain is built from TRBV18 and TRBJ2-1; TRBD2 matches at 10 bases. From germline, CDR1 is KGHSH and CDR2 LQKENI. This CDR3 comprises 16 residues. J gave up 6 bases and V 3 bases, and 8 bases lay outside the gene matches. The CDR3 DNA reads TGTGCCAGCTCACCGAGAGCGGGAGGGCCGGGCAATGAGCAGTTCTTC. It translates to CASSPRAGGPGNEQFF.

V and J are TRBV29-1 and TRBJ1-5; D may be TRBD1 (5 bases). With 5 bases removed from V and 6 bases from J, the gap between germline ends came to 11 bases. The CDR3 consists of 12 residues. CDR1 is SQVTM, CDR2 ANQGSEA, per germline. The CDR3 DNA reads TGCAGCGTTTGCACGGGGGGTCAGCCCCAGCATTTT. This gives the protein CSVCTGGQPQHF.

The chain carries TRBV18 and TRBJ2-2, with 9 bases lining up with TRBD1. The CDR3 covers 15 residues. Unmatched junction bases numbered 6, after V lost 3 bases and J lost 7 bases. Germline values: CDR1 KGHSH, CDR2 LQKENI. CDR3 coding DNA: TGTGCCAGCTCACCCCGGGACAGGGTGAACGGGGAGCTGTTTTTT. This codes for CASSPRDRVNGELFF.

CDR3 protein: CASSPIAGITSDYGYTF. CDR3 bases: TGTGCCAGCTCACCAATTGCGGGGATTACCTCAGACTATGGCTACACCTTC. The chain employs TRBV18 and TRBJ1-2; no definite D call. The germline gives CDR1 KGHSH, CDR2 LQKENI. The CDR3 runs to 17 residues. V was clipped by 2 bases and J by 3 bases, with 19 bases between them.

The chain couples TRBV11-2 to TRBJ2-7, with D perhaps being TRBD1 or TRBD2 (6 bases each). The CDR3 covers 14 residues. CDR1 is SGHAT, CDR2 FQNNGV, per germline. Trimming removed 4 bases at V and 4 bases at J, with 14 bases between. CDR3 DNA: TGTGCCAGCAGCTCCGGGGGCTACCAGTACGAGCAGTACTTC. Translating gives CASSSGGYQYEQYF.

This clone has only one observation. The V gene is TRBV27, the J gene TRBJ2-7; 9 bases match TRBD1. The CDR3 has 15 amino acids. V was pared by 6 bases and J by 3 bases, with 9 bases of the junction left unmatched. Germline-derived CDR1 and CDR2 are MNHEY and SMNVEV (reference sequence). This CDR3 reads CASRNHGTGNYEQYF. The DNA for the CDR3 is TGTGCCAGCAGAAACCACGGGACAGGGAACTACGAGCAGTACTTC.

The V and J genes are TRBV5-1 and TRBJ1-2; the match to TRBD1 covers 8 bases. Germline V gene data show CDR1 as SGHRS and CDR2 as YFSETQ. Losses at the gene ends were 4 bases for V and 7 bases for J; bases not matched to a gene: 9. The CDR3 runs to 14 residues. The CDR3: CASSKDREIGGYTF. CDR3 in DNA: TGCGCCAGCAGCAAGGACAGGGAAATTGGTGGCTACACCTTC.

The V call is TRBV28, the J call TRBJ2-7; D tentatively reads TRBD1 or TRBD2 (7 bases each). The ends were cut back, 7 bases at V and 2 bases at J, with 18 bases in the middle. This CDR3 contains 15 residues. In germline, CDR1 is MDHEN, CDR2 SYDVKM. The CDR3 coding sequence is TGTGCCAGCACGAGCGGGGACAGAAGGACCTACGAGCAGTACTTC. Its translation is CASTSGDRRTYEQYF.

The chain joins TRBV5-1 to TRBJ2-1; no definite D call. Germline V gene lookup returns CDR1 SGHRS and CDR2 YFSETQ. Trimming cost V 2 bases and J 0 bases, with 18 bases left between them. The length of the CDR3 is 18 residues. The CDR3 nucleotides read TGCGCCAGCAGCTTTATAGTATCGGCGAAAAGCTCCTACAATGAGCAGTTCTTC. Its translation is CASSFIVSAKSSYNEQFF.

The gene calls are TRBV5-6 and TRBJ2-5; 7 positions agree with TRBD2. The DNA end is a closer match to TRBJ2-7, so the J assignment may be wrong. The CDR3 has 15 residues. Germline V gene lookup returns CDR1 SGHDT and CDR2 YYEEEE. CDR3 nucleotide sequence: TGTGCCAGCAGCCTAGACTACCGGGACTACTACGAGCAGTACTTC. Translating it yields CASSLDYRDYYEQYF.

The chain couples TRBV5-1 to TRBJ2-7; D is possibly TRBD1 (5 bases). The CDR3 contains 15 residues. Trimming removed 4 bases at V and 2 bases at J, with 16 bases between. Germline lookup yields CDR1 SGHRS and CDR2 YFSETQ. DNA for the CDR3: TGCGCCAGCAGCAAAGGACGGCTACAGGCCTACGAGCAGTACTTC. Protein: CASSKGRLQAYEQYF.

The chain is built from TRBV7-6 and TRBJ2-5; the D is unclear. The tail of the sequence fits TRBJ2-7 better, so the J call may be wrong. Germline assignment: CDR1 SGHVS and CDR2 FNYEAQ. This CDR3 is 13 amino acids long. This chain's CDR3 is CASSLGLDYEQYF. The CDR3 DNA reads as TGTGCCAGCAGCTTAGGGTTGGACTACGAGCAGTACTTC.

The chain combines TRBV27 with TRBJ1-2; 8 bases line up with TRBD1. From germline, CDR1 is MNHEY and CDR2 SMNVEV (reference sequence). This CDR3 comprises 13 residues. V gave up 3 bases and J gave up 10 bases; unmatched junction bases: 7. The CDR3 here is CASSFRTGYNYTF. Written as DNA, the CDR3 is TGTGCCAGCAGTTTTAGGACAGGGTACAACTACACCTTC.